Listed below are T cell receptor beta chains from one sample, sequenced in a study of T cell repertoires in cytomegalovirus infection. TCRdb called the reads again in MiXCR, with one record for every CDR3 protein. The data contain about 530,000 distinct CDR3 sequences, approximately 25% of them singletons. The sequencing input was PBMCs. These receptors were collected from a human donor in good health (CMV status not recorded). Some clones in this sample may be carry-over from other donors' samples. Both conserved end residues are part of each CDR3.

TRBV2,TRBJ1-5,CASRGVEGQVFNQPQHF
TRBV7-2,TRBJ1-5,CASKGDSNQPQHF
TRBV11-3,TRBJ2-1,CASSLAVTSKYEQFF
TRBV7-4,TRBJ1-1,CASSPRGGGSSTEAFF
TRBV6-2/TRBV6-3,TRBJ2-5,CASRIGTLGETQYF
TRBV11-2,TRBJ2-3,CASSLAIPDTQYF
TRBV11-3,TRBJ2-2,CASSLDGEWDTGELFF
TRBV7-8,TRBJ2-1,CASSLAVAQASYNEQFF
TRBV7-2,TRBJ1-2,CASRFTGTYGYTF
TRBV7-6,TRBJ2-5,CASSLAVSGRSSRSQETQYF
TRBV2,TRBJ1-2,CASSDPGGNYGYTF